This entry lists 26 T cell receptor beta chains sequenced from one sample in a study of vaccination and CD4 T cells after COVID-19. With the Oncomine TCR Beta short-read assay, DNA from cultured CD4+ T cells was sequenced. One entry per CDR3 protein results from TCRdb running MiXCR on the PCR reads. The top ten clones hold approximately 3.1% of a sample with 25,000 or so distinct CDR3 sequences, roughly a third of them seen once. The antigens of these receptors remain unknown. Indicated time point: late sampling 161 to 241 days after vaccination in a few convalescent patients. Treatment given: approximately 11-day PBMC culture with coronavirus spike peptide pools or control peptides (ViraFEST assay). Sample: CD4+ T cells from blood, cultured in vitro, taken about 7 months after SARS-CoV-2 vaccination. These receptors all stem from a human donor who had recovered from COVID-19.

The chain joins TRBV2 to TRBJ2-1; D tentatively fits TRBD1 or TRBD2 (7 bases each). Trimming removed 10 bases at V and 10 bases at J, with 11 bases between. The length of the CDR3 is 10 residues. Germline-derived CDR1 and CDR2 are SNHLY and FYNNEI. The CDR3 spells CAIQGGEQFF. CDR3 DNA sequence: TGTGCCATCCAGGGGGGGGAGCAGTTCTTC.

There are a few counts of this clonotype. The V call is TRBV19, the J call TRBJ2-3, with D unclear. CDR1 LNHDA and CDR2 SQIVND come from the germline V gene (reference sequence). The CDR3 runs 13 residues. Trimming pared 6 bases from V and 3 bases from J, leaving 10 bases between. CDR3 loop: CASSTQETDTQYF. CDR3 nucleotide sequence: TGTGCCAGTAGCACTCAGGAAACAGATACGCAGTATTTT.

The chain couples TRBV20-1 to TRBJ2-7; 9 nucleotides line up with TRBD1. Unmatched junction bases numbered 9, after V lost 5 bases and J lost 4 bases. In germline, CDR1 is DFQATT, CDR2 SNEGSKA (reference sequence). This CDR3 is 14 amino acids long. The CDR3 spells CSAHEGTGRYEQYF. The CDR3 DNA follows: TGCAGTGCTCACGAGGGGACAGGGAGGTACGAGCAGTACTTC.

The rearrangement joins TRBV5-5 to TRBJ2-3; perhaps TRBD2 as D (6 bases). The CDR3 runs 14 residues. V was cut by 5 bases and J by 0 bases, with 10 bases left in between. The germline CDR1 and CDR2 sequences are SGHKS and YYEKEE (reference sequence). The CDR3 DNA follows: TGTGCCAGCAGGATGAGCGGGAGCACAGATACGCAGTATTTT. As protein: CASRMSGSTDTQYF.

This rearrangement joins TRBV12-3 or TRBV12-4 to TRBJ1-6, with D unclear. CDR3 size: 16 residues. V was clipped by 5 bases and J by 9 bases, with 20 bases between them. The CDR3 DNA reads TGTGCCAGCAGTACCCACTTACCGGGAATGGGTTCACCCCTCCACTTT. It yields the protein CASSTHLPGMGSPLHF.

In DNA, the CDR3 is TGTGCCACCTGGGGGGGTTACAATCAGCCCCAGCATTTT. This encodes CATWGGYNQPQHF. This chain links TRBV28 with TRBJ1-5, with TRBD1 as a possible D gene (5 bases). Germline CDR1 is MDHEN and CDR2 is SYDVKM. Trimming left V 10 bases short and J 3 bases short, with 13 bases between. CDR3 length: 13 amino acids.

This clonotype was detected only a few times. The CDR3 region has the DNA TGTGCCAGCAGACCCCTGGGGACGAACTCCTACGAGCAGTACTTC. It yields the protein CASRPLGTNSYEQYF. This sequence joins TRBV7-9 and TRBJ2-7, with D tentatively TRBD1 or TRBD2 (5 bases each). This CDR3 region has 15 residues. Germline CDR1 and CDR2: SEHNR and FQNEAQ (reference sequence). V was cut by 6 bases and J by 0 bases, with 15 bases left in between.

The sample holds a few counts of this clonotype. J is TRBJ1-2 and V is TRBV7-2, with D possibly TRBD1 on 6 matching bases. Germline loops: CDR1 SGHTA, CDR2 FQGNSA. There are 13 residues in the CDR3. Trimming cost V 10 bases and J 8 bases, with 20 bases left between them. The CDR3 spells CATVRGTLGGYTF. The CDR3 DNA follows: TGTGCCACCGTCAGGGGAACCTTAGGGGGCTACACCTTC. Supplemented by reference TRBV7-2 and TRBJ1-2, the full variable domain reads GAGVSQSPSNKVTEKGKDVELRCDPISGHTALYWYRQSLGQGLEFLIYFQGNSAPDKSGLPSDRFSAERTGGSVSTLTIQRTQQEDSAVYLCATVRGTLGGYTFGSGTRLTVV.

V is TRBV29-1 and J is TRBJ1-2; D might be TRBD1 (5 bases). Trimming left V 5 bases short and J 4 bases short, with 17 bases between. Germline-derived CDR1 and CDR2 are SQVTM and ANQGSEA. The CDR3 is 14 amino acids. DNA for the CDR3: TGCAGCGTTACACTCCAACGGCAGGGCTATGGCTACACCTTC. Its translation: CSVTLQRQGYGYTF.

The chain links TRBV5-5 to TRBJ2-3; D uncertain. The CDR3 is made up of 13 amino acids. The germline V gene encodes CDR1 SGHKS and CDR2 YYEKEE (reference sequence). The ends were cut back, 0 bases at V and 2 bases at J, with 4 bases in the middle. The CDR3 nucleotides read TGTGCCAGCAGCTTGGGACCCACAGATACGCAGTATTTT. Amino acids: CASSLGPTDTQYF.

The rearrangement uses TRBV19 and TRBJ1-2, with D possibly TRBD1 on 6 matching bases. Trimming cost V 5 bases and J 4 bases, with 17 bases left between them. Per germline, CDR1 LNHDA and CDR2 SQIVND (reference sequence). The CDR3 runs 15 residues. CDR3 in amino acids: CASSPAGGRGYGYTF. Here the CDR3 DNA reads TGTGCCAGTAGTCCCGCGGGGGGCAGAGGCTATGGCTACACCTTC.

The chain has TRBV6-2 or TRBV6-3 and TRBJ1-2, with D perhaps TRBD1 (5 bases). Germline CDR1 reads MNHEY; CDR2 reads SVGEGT. The V and J ends lost 4 bases and 11 bases respectively, with 23 bases between them. The CDR3 loop spans 15 amino acids. The CDR3 spells CASSSTLPGPVDYTF. The DNA of the CDR3 is TGTGCCAGCAGTTCCACCTTACCGGGACCGGTCGATTACACCTTC.

There are a few counts of this clonotype. The gene calls are TRBV7-2 and TRBJ2-3; 7 bases are a match to TRBD2. The CDR3 spans 16 residues. The germline gives CDR1 SGHTA, CDR2 FQGNSA. Trimming took 2 bases from V and 7 from J; bases not matched to a gene: 12. Here the CDR3 reads CASSLMASGPAHTQYF. CDR3 bases: TGTGCCAGCAGCTTAATGGCTAGCGGCCCGGCACATACGCAGTATTTT.

This chain uses TRBV20-1 with TRBJ2-5; perhaps TRBD1 as D (6 bases). This CDR3 is 13 amino acids long. Trimming removed 4 bases at V and 7 bases at J, with 16 bases between. CDR1 is DFQATT, CDR2 SNEGSKA, per germline (reference sequence). CDR3 sequence reads: CSATIPGQLTQYF. For the CDR3, the DNA is TGCAGTGCTACCATCCCGGGACAACTGACCCAGTACTTC.

This clonotype was seen a handful of times. J is TRBJ2-5 and V is TRBV20-1; tentatively, D is TRBD1 (5 bases). Looked up from germline, CDR1 is DFQATT and CDR2 is SNEGSKA (reference sequence). CDR3 size: 13 residues. V gave up 3 bases and J gave up 5 bases, with 13 bases separating them. CDR3 DNA: TGCAGTGCTAGGAAGCAGGGAATGGAGACCCAGTACTTC. It yields the protein CSARKQGMETQYF.

The V call is TRBV7-9, the J call TRBJ2-5; 8 positions agree with TRBD2. The V gene end was trimmed by 5 bases and the J gene end by 4 bases; junction bases not matched to a gene: 6. CDR3 length equals 14 residues. Germline CDR1 reads SEHNR; CDR2 reads FQNEAQ (reference sequence). The CDR3 DNA is TGTGCCAGCAGCGGCACCGGGGGGGGAGAGACCCAGTACTTC. This translates into CASSGTGGGETQYF. Drawing the rest from reference TRBV7-9 and TRBJ2-5, the complete variable domain is DTGVSQNPRHKITKRGQNVTFRCDPISEHNRLYWYRQTLGQGPEFLTYFQNEAQLEKSRLLSDRFSAERPKGSFSTLEIQRTEQGDSAMYLCASSGTGGGETQYFGPGTRLLVL.

In its sample, this clonotype was seen a few times. The V and J genes are TRBV10-3 and TRBJ2-5; weak D call: TRBD1 (5 bases). The CDR3 is 14 residues long. Per germline, CDR1 ENHRY and CDR2 SYGVKD. Trimming took off 0 bases at V and 4 bases at J, with 9 bases between the two ends. The CDR3 region has the DNA TGTGCCATCAGTGAGTCTCAGGGTGGAGAGACCCAGTACTTC. The encoded protein is CAISESQGGETQYF.

The chain employs TRBV4-3 and TRBJ2-1; maybe TRBD2 (5 bases). Germline CDR1 is LGHNA and CDR2 is YSLEER. With 0 bases removed from V and 8 bases from J, the gap between germline ends came to 14 bases. CDR3 size: 15 residues. CDR3 in amino acids: CASSQDRAGKDEQFF. DNA for the CDR3: TGCGCCAGCAGCCAAGATCGCGCGGGTAAGGATGAGCAGTTCTTC.

The J gene is TRBJ1-5, the V gene TRBV28, with D unresolved. V was clipped by 2 bases and J by 3 bases, with 8 bases between them. Per germline, CDR1 MDHEN and CDR2 SYDVKM. CDR3 length equals 14 residues. CDR3 sequence: CASSLQVVNQPQHF. The CDR3 bases are TGTGCCAGCAGTTTACAGGTAGTCAATCAGCCCCAGCATTTT.

This chain connects TRBV5-8 to TRBJ1-6, with 11 positions matching TRBD1. Germline V gene sequence: CDR1 SGHTS, CDR2 YDEGEE. The CDR3 loop spans 15 amino acids. After removal of 5 bases from V and 7 bases from J, the junction contained 5 bases not matched to a gene. This chain's CDR3 is CASSRTGGPNSPLHF. DNA for the CDR3: TGTGCCAGCAGTCGGACAGGGGGCCCAAATTCACCCCTCCACTTT.

The chain recombines TRBV28 with TRBJ2-7; D uncertain. CDR3 length: 15 residues. Trimming pared 2 bases from V and 4 bases from J, leaving 15 bases between. The germline V gene encodes CDR1 MDHEN and CDR2 SYDVKM. Here the CDR3 DNA reads TGTGCCAGCAGTTTAGGGCTAGTACTGGGTTACGAGCAGTACTTC. Its translation: CASSLGLVLGYEQYF.

The rearrangement uses TRBV20-1 and TRBJ1-1; D is ambiguous. Germline V CDR1 and CDR2: DFQATT, SNEGSKA (reference sequence). V dropped 3 bases and J dropped 2 bases, with 10 bases sitting between them. The CDR3 is 13 amino acids. The CDR3 bases are TGCAGTGCTAGTCTGTGGGAAAACACTGAAGCTTTCTTT. It encodes CSASLWENTEAFF.

This clonotype has a handful of counts. This chain uses TRBV19 with TRBJ1-5; 9 bases map to TRBD1. The CDR3 covers 16 residues. The germline V gene encodes CDR1 LNHDA and CDR2 SQIVND (reference sequence). V gave up 6 bases and J gave up 1 base; unmatched junction bases: 7. The CDR3 nucleotides read TGTGCCAGTAGCTATCCGGGACAGGGCAGCAATCAGCCCCAGCATTTT. Its protein is CASSYPGQGSNQPQHF.

V and J are TRBV19 and TRBJ1-1; the D gene is possibly TRBD1 (5 bases). Trimming shortened V by 1 base and J by 3 bases, and 12 bases separated the two germline ends. The CDR3 consists of 15 residues. Germline V CDR1 and CDR2: LNHDA, SQIVND (reference sequence). Here the CDR3 reads CASSIARQSDTEAFF. The CDR3 DNA follows: TGTGCCAGTAGTATAGCCCGACAGTCCGACACTGAAGCTTTCTTT.

A note on this clonotype: The junction shows a germline mismatch at one end, possibly a read error. This chain joins TRBV19 and TRBJ2-3; TRBD2 matches 13 bases. Looked up from germline, CDR1 is LNHDA and CDR2 is SQIVND (reference sequence). The CDR3 extends over 16 amino acids. CDR3 bases: TGTGCCAGTAGTCTAGAGGGACTAGCGGGGACAGATACGCAGTATTTT. It codes for CASSLEGLAGTDTQYF. The full variable domain, with the rest looked up from reference TRBV19 and TRBJ2-3, is DGGITQSPKYLFRKEGQNVTLSCEQNLNHDAMYWYRQDPGQGLRLIYYSQIVNDFQKGDIAEGYSVSREKKESFPLTVTSAQKNPTAFYLCASSLEGLAGTDTQYFGPGTRLTVL.

This rearrangement joins TRBV14 to TRBJ2-1; 7 nucleotides match TRBD2. The germline gives CDR1 SGHDN, CDR2 FVKESK. The V segment lost 2 bases and the J segment 5 bases; nucleotides outside the gene matches: 9. The CDR3 sequence is 16 residues long. CDR3 amino acids: CASSQPLGLLNNEQFF. CDR3 in DNA: TGTGCCAGCAGCCAACCCCTGGGACTACTCAACAATGAGCAGTTCTTC.